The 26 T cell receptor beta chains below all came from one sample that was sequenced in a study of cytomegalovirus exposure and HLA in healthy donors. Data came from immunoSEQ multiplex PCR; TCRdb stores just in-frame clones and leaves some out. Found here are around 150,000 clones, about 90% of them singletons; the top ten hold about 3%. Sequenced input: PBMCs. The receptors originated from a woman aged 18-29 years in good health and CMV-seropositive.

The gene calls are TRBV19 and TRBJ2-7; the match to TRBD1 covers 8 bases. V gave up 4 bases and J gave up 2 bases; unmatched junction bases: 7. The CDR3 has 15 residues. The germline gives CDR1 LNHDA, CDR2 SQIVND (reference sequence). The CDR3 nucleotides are TGTGCCAGTAGTACCCGACAGGGGTCTCCCTACGAGCAGTACTTC. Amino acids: CASSTRQGSPYEQYF.

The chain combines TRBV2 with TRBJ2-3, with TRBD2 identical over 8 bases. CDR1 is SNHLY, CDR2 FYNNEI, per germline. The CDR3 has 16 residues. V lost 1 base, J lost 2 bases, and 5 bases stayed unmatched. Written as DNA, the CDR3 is TGTGCCAGCAGTGAAGGTTCTAGCGGGCCCACAGATACGCAGTATTTT. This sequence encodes CASSEGSSGPTDTQYF.

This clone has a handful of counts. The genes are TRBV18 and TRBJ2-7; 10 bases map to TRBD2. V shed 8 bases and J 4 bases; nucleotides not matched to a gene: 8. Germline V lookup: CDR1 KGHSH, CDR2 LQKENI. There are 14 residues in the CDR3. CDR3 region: CASRSGRAAYEQYF. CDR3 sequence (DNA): TGTGCCAGCCGCAGCGGGAGGGCCGCGTACGAGCAGTACTTC. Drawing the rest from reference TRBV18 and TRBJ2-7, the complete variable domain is NAGVMQNPRHLVRRRGQEARLRCSPMKGHSHVYWYRQLPEEGLKFMVYLQKENIIDESGMPKERFSAEFPKEGPSILRIQQVVRGDSAAYFCASRSGRAAYEQYFGPGTRLTVT.

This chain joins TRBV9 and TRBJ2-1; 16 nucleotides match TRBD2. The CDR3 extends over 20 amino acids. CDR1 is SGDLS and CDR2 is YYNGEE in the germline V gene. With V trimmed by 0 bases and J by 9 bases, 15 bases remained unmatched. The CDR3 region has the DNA TGTGCCAGCAGCGTAGGATTCTCCGGGACTAGCGGGAGGGCCGGTTCTGAGCAGTTCTTC. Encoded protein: CASSVGFSGTSGRAGSEQFF. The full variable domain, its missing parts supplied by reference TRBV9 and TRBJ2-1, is DSGVTQTPKHLITATGQRVTLRCSPRSGDLSVYWYQQSLDQGLQFLIQYYNGEERAKGNILERFSAQQFPDLHSELNLSSLELGDSALYFCASSVGFSGTSGRAGSEQFFGPGTRLTVL.

The CDR3 spells CASSLSTGLQGIGNEQYF. CDR3 nucleotides: TGTGCCAGCTCACTTTCGACTGGGTTACAGGGGATTGGGAACGAGCAGTACTTC. The rearrangement joins TRBV18 to TRBJ2-7; 7 bases are a match to TRBD1. This CDR3 spans 18 amino acids. Germline V gives CDR1 KGHSH, CDR2 LQKENI. The V and J ends lost 4 bases and 5 bases, in that order; junction bases with no gene match: 20. Full variable domain (outside the CDR3, taken from reference TRBV18 and TRBJ2-7): NAGVMQNPRHLVRRRGQEARLRCSPMKGHSHVYWYRQLPEEGLKFMVYLQKENIIDESGMPKERFSAEFPKEGPSILRIQQVVRGDSAAYFCASSLSTGLQGIGNEQYFGPGTRLTVT.

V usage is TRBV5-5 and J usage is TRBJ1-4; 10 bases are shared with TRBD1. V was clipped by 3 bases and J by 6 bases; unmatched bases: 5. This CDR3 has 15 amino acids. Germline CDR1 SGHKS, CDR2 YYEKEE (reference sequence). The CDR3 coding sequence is TGTGCCAGCAGCTACTGGACAGGGGGACATGAAAAACTGTTTTTT. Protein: CASSYWTGGHEKLFF.

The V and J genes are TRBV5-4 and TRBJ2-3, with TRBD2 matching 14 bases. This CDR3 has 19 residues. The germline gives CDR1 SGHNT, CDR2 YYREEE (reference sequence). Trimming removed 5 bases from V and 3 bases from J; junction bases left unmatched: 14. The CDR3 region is CASSEKGLAGEGLTDTQYF. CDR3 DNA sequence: TGTGCCAGCAGTGAGAAGGGACTAGCGGGAGAGGGGTTGACAGATACGCAGTATTTT.

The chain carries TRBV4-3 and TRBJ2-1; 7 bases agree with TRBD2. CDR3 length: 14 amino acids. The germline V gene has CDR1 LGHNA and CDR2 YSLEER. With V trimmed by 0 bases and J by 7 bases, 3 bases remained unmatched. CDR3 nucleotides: TGCGCCAGCAGCCAAGAGCGGGAGAGAAATGAGCAGTTCTTC. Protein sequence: CASSQERERNEQFF.

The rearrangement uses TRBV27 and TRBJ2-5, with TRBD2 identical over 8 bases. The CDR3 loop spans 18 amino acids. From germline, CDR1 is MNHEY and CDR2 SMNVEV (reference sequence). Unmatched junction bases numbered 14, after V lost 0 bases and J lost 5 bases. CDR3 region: CASSLSAHLSGKWETQYF. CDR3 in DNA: TGTGCCAGCAGTTTATCGGCCCATCTTAGCGGGAAATGGGAGACCCAGTACTTC.

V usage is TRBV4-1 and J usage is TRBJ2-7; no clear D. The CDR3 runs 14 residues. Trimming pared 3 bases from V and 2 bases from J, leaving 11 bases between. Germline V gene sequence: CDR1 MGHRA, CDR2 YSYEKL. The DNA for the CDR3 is TGCGCCAGCAGCCAGTTAGACGGAGCCTACGAGCAGTACTTC. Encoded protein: CASSQLDGAYEQYF.

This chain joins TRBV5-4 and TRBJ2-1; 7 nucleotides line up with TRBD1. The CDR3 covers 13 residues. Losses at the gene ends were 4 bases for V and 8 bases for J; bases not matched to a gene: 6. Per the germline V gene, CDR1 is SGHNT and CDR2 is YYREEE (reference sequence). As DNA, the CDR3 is TGTGCCAGCAGCCGCGACAGGGCGGATGAGCAGTTCTTC. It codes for CASSRDRADEQFF.

This chain's CDR3 is CASSLRTGATEAFF. CDR3 in DNA: TGTGCCAGCAGCTTACGGACAGGGGCAACTGAAGCTTTCTTT. The rearrangement joins TRBV9 to TRBJ1-1, with 9 positions matching TRBD1. The CDR3 consists of 14 residues. After removal of 4 bases from V and 5 bases from J, the junction contained 6 bases not matched to a gene. The V gene's germline CDR1 is SGDLS and CDR2 YYNGEE.

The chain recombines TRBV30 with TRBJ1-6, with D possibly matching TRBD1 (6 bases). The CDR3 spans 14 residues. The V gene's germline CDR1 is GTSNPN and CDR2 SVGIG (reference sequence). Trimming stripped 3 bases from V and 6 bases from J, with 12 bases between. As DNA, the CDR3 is TGTGCCTGGAGCGAGGACAGCGGTAATTCACCCCTCCACTTT. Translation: CAWSEDSGNSPLHF. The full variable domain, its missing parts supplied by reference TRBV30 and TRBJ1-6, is SQTIHQWPATLVQPVGSPLSLECTVEGTSNPNLYWYRQAAGRGLQLLFYSVGIGQISSEVPQNLSASRPQDRQFILSSKKLLLSDSGFYLCAWSEDSGNSPLHFGNGTRLTVT.

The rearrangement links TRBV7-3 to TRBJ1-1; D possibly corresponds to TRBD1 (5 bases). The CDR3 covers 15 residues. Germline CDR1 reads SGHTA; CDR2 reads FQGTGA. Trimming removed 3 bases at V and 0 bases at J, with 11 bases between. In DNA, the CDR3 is TGTGCCAGCAGCTTGTCACAGGCGATGAACACTGAAGCTTTCTTT. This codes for CASSLSQAMNTEAFF.

The CDR3 protein is CASIREVGAGELFF. The CDR3, as DNA: TGTGCCAGCATCAGGGAGGTTGGCGCCGGGGAGCTGTTTTTT. J is TRBJ2-2 and V is TRBV27, with D perhaps matching TRBD2 (6 bases). Deletions cut 7 bases from V and 6 bases from J, with 15 bases between. The CDR3 is made up of 14 amino acids. The germline gives CDR1 MNHEY, CDR2 SMNVEV (reference sequence).

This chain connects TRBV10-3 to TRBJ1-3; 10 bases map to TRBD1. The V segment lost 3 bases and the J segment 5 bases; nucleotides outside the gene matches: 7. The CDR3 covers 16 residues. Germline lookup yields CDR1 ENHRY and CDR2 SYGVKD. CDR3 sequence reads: CAISDPGTGVRNTIYF. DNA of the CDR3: TGTGCCATCAGTGATCCCGGGACAGGGGTCCGAAACACCATATATTTT.

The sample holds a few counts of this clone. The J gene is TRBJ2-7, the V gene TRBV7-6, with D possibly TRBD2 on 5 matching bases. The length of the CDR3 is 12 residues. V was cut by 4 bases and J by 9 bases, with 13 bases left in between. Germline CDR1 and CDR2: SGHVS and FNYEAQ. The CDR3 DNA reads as TGTGCCAGCAGCTGGCAAGAGGGCGTGCAGTACTTC. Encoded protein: CASSWQEGVQYF.

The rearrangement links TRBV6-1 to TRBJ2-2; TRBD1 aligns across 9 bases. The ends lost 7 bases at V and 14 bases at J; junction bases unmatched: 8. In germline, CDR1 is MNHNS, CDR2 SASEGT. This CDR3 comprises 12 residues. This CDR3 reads CASTTGGRGLFF. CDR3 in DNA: TGTGCCAGCACCACAGGGGGCAGGGGACTGTTTTTT.

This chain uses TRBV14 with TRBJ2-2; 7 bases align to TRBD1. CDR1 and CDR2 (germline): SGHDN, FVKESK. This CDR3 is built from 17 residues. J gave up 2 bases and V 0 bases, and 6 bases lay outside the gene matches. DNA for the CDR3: TGTGCCAGCAGCCAAGAGGGTACAGGGGATAACACCGGGGAGCTGTTTTTT. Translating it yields CASSQEGTGDNTGELFF.

CDR3 sequence reads: CASSQGLAGPQFF. For the CDR3, the DNA is TGTGCCAGCAGCCAGGGACTAGCGGGGCCGCAGTTCTTC. The chain combines TRBV7-2 with TRBJ2-1; 13 bases agree with TRBD2. The CDR3 is 13 amino acids. With 5 bases clipped from V and 12 bases from J, the junction kept 4 bases outside the gene matches. Germline CDR1 and CDR2: SGHTA and FQGNSA. Full variable domain (missing parts from reference TRBV7-2 and TRBJ2-1): GAGVSQSPSNKVTEKGKDVELRCDPISGHTALYWYRQSLGQGLEFLIYFQGNSAPDKSGLPSDRFSAERTGGSVSTLTIQRTQQEDSAVYLCASSQGLAGPQFFGPGTRLTVL.

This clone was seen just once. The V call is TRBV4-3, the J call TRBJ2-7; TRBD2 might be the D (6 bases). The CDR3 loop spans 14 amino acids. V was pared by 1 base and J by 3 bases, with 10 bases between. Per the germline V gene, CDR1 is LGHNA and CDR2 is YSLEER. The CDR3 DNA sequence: TGCGCCAGCAGCCAAGCAAACGGGGGCTACGAGCAGTACTTC. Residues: CASSQANGGYEQYF.

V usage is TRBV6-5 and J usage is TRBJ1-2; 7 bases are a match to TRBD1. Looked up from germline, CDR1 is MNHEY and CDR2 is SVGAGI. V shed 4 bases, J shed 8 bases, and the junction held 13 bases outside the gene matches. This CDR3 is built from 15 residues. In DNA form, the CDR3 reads TGTGCCAGCAGTTCCCCACGAACAGGGGCGGGAGGCTACACCTTC. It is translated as CASSSPRTGAGGYTF.

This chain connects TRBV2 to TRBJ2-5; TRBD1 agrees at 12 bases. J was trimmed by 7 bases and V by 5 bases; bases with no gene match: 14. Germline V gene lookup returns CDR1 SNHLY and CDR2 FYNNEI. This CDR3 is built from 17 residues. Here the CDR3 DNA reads TGTGCCAGCAGTTGGATAACGGGACAGGGGGCGCTTGGGACCCAGTACTTC. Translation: CASSWITGQGALGTQYF.

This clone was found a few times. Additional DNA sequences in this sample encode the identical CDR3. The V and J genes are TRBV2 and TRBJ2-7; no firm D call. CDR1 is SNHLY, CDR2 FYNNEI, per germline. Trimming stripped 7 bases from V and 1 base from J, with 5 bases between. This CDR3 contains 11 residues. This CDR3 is CASTTSYEQYF. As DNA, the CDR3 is TGTGCCAGCACGACATCCTACGAGCAGTACTTC.

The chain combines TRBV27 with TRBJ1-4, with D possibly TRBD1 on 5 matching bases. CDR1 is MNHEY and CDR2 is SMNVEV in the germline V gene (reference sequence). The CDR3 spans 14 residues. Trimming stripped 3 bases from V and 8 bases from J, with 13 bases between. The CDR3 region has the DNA TGTGCCAGCAGTTTCAATAACGGGGGGGAAAAACTGTTTTTT. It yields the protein CASSFNNGGEKLFF.

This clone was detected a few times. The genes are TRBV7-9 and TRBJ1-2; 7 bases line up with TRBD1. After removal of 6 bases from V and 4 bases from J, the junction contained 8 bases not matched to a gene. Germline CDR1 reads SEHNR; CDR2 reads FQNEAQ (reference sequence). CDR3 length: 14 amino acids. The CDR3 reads CASSRMGQLYGYTF. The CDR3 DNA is TGTGCCAGCAGTCGTATGGGACAGCTCTATGGCTACACCTTC.